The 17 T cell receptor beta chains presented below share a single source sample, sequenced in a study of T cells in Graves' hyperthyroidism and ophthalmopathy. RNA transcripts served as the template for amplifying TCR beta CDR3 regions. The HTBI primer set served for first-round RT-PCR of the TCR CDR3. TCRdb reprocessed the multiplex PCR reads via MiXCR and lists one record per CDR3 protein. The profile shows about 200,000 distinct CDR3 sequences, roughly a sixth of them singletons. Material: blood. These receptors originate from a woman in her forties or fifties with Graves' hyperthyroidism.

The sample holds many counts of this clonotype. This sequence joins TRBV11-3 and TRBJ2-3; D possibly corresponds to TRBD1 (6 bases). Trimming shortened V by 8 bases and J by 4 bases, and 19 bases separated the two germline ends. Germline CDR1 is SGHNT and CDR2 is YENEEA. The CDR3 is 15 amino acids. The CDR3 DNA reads TGTGCCAGCGGGCATACAGGGCTGGGCGCAGATACGCAGTATTTT. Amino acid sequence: CASGHTGLGADTQYF. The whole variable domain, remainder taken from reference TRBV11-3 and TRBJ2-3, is EAGVVQSPRYKIIEKKQPVAFWCNPISGHNTLYWYLQNLGQGPELLIRYENEEAVDDSQLPKDRFSAERLKGVDSTLKIQPAELGDSAVYLCASGHTGLGADTQYFGPGTRLTVL.

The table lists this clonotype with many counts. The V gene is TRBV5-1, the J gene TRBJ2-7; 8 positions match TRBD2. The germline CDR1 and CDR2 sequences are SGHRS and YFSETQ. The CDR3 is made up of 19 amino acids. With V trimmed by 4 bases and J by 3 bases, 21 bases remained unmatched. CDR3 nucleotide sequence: TGCGCCAGCAGCCGGTTGAAAACGGGAGCGGGAGAAGCCTACTACGAGCAGTACTTC. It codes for CASSRLKTGAGEAYYEQYF.

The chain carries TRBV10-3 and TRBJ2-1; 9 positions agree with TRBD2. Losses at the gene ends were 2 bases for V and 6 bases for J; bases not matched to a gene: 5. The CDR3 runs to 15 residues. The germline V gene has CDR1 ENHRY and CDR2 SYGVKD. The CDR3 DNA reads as TGTGCCATCAGTGAGGGGGTAGCGGGGGTCAATGAGCAGTTCTTC. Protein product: CAISEGVAGVNEQFF.

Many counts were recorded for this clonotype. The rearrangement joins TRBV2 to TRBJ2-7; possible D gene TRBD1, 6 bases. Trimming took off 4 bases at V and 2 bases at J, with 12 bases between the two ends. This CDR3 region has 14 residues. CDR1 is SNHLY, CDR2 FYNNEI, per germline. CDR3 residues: CASSAGQHPYEQYF. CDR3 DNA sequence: TGTGCCAGCAGTGCCGGACAGCATCCCTACGAGCAGTACTTC.

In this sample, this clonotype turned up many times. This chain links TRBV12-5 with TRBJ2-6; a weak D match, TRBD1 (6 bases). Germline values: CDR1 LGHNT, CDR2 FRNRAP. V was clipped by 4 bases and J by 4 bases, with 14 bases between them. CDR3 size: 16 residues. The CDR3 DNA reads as TGTGCTAGTGGTTACATCCACGGGACAGGGGCCAACGTCCTGACTTTC. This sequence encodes CASGYIHGTGANVLTF.

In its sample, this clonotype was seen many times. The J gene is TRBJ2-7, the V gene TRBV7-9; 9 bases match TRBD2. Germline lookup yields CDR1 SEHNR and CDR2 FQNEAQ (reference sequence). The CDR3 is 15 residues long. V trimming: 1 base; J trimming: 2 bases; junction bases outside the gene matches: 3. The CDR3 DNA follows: TGTGCCAGCAGCTTAGAGCGGGAGGAACCCTACGAGCAGTACTTC. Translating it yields CASSLEREEPYEQYF.

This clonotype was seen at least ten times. CDR3 region: CASSRTVMNTEAFF. The CDR3 DNA is TGTGCCAGCAGCCGGACAGTCATGAACACTGAAGCTTTCTTT. The chain is built from TRBV7-8 and TRBJ1-1; possible D gene TRBD1, 6 bases. This CDR3 region has 14 residues. The V and J ends lost 5 bases and 0 bases respectively, with 10 bases between them. Germline CDR1 reads SGHVS; CDR2 reads FQNEAQ. The complete variable domain, with remaining parts taken from reference TRBV7-8 and TRBJ1-1, reads GAGVSQSPRYKVAKRGQDVALRCDPISGHVSLFWYQQALGQGPEFLTYFQNEAQLDKSGLPSDRFFAERPEGSVSTLKIQRTQQEDSAVYLCASSRTVMNTEAFFGQGTRLTVV.

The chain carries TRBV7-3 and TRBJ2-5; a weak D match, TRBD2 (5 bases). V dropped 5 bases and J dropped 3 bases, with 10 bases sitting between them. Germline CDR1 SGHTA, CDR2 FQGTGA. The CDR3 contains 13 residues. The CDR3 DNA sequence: TGTGCCAGCAGCCTAAGACTAAAAGAGACCCAGTACTTC. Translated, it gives CASSLRLKETQYF.

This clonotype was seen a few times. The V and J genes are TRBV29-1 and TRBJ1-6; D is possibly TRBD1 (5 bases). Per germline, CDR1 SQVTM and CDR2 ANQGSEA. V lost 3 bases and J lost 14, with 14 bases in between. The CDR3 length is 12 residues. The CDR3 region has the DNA TGCAGCGTTGAGACACAGGCGGGAGCCCTCCACTTT. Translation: CSVETQAGALHF.

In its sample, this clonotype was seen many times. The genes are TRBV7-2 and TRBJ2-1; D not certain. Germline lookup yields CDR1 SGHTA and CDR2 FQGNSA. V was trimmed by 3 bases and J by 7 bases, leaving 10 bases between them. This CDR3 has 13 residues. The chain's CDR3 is CASSFRPQNEQFF. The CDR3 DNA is TGTGCCAGCAGCTTCCGGCCGCAGAATGAGCAGTTCTTC.

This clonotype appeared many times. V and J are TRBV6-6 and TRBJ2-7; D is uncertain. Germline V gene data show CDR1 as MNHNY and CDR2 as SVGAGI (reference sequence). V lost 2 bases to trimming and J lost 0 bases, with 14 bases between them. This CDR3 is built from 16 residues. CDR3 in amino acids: CASSYELSPGSYEQYF. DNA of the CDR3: TGTGCCAGCAGTTACGAACTATCCCCGGGCTCCTACGAGCAGTACTTC.

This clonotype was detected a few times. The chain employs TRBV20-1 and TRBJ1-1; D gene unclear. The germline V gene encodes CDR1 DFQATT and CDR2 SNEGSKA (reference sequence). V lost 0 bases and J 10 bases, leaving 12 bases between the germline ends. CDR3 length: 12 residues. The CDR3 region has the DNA TGCAGTGCTAGAGATTTTCTTATTGGAGCTTTCTTT. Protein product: CSARDFLIGAFF.

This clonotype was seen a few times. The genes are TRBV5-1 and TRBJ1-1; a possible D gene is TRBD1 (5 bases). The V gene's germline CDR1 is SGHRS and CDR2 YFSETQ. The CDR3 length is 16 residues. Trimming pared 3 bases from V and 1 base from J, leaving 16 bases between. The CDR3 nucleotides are TGCGCCAGCAGCTCGGACACCATCCGGCCGAACACTGAAGCTTTCTTT. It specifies CASSSDTIRPNTEAFF.

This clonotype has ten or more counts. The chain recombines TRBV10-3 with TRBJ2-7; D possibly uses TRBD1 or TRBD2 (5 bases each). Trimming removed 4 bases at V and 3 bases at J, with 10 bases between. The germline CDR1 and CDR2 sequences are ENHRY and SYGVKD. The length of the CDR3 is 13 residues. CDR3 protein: CAISGGRGYEQYF. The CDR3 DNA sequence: TGTGCCATCAGTGGGGGCCGGGGCTACGAGCAGTACTTC.

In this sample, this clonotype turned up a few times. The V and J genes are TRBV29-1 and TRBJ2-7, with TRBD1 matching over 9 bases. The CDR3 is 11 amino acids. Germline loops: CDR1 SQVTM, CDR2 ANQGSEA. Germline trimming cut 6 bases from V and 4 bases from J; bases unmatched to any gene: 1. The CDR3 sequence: CSVGTGYEQYF. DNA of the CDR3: TGCAGCGTGGGGACAGGGTACGAGCAGTACTTC.

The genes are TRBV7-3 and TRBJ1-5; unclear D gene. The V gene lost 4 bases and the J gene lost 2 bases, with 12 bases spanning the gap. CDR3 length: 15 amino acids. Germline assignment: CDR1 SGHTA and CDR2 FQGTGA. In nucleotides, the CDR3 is TGTGCCAGCAGCTCTCGACGGGGAGGCAATCAGCCCCAGCATTTT. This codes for CASSSRRGGNQPQHF. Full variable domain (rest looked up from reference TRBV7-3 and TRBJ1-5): GAGVSQTPSNKVTEKGKYVELRCDPISGHTALYWYRQSLGQGPEFLIYFQGTGAADDSGLPNDRFFAVRPEGSVSTLKIQRTERGDSAVYLCASSSRRGGNQPQHFGDGTRLSIL.

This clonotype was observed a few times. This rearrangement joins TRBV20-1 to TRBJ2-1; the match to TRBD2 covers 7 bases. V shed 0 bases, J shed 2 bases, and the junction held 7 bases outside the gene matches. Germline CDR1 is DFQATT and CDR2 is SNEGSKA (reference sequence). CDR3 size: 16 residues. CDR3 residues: CSARDSVSGTYNEQFF. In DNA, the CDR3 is TGCAGTGCTAGAGATTCGGTAAGCGGGACCTACAATGAGCAGTTCTTC.